One and the same sample provided the 17 T cell receptor beta chains below, sequenced in a study of CD8+CD57+ T cells in acquired aplastic anemia. Using genomic DNA as the template, TCR beta VDJ and CDR3 profiling was carried out. MiXCR, applied by TCRdb to the reads, yields one record per CDR3 protein. The sample holds hundreds of thousands of distinct CDR3 sequences, over 25% seen once. Before being chosen for sequencing, patients had shown CD8+CD57+ cell expansion by flow cytometry. The specimen was sorted CD4+, CD8+, or CD8+CD57+ T cells (not recorded which) from PBMCs. These receptors originate from a human donor with aplastic anemia.

This clonotype showed up just a few times. The V and J genes are TRBV4-2 and TRBJ1-2; D gene uncertain. The CDR3 length is 16 residues. V was pared by 0 bases and J by 3 bases, with 14 bases between. Germline CDR1 is LGHNA and CDR2 is YNFKEQ. The CDR3 sequence: CASSQDLGSRYYGYTF. The CDR3 DNA follows: TGTGCCAGCAGCCAAGATCTGGGGTCGCGGTACTATGGCTACACCTTC.

This clonotype showed up just a few times. V gene TRBV13 combines with J gene TRBJ1-2; TRBD1 aligns across 8 bases. Germline assignment: CDR1 PRHDT and CDR2 FYEKMQ (reference sequence). J was trimmed by 4 bases and V by 3 bases; bases with no gene match: 7. The CDR3 sequence is 15 residues long. The CDR3 loop is CASSFWDRPFYGYTF. DNA for the CDR3: TGTGCCAGCAGCTTTTGGGACAGGCCTTTCTATGGCTACACCTTC.

V is TRBV12-3 or TRBV12-4 and J is TRBJ1-5; 7 bases are shared with TRBD1. V was pared by 3 bases and J by 6 bases, with 11 bases of the junction left unmatched. The CDR3 extends over 16 amino acids. The CDR3: CASSLGDQGVAQPQHF. For the CDR3, the DNA is TGTGCCAGCAGTTTGGGTGATCAGGGGGTGGCTCAGCCCCAGCATTTT.

Comment on this clonotype: With a much larger clone just one base away, this may be a read error. The rearrangement uses TRBV13 and TRBJ1-2, with D tentatively TRBD1 (6 bases). Germline V gene data show CDR1 as PRHDT and CDR2 as FYEKMQ (reference sequence). The CDR3 covers 15 residues. Trimming removed 6 bases from V and 4 bases from J, with 18 bases in between. This CDR3 is CASRTGLDGGYGYTF. DNA of the CDR3: TGTGCCAGCAGGACAGGACTCGATGGAGGCTATGGCTACACCTTC. Complete variable domain (other parts from reference TRBV13 and TRBJ1-2): AAGVIQSPRHLIKEKRETATLKCYPIPRHDTVYWYQQGPGQDPQFLISFYEKMQSDKGSIPDRFSAQQFSDYHSELNMSSLELGDSALYFCASRTGLDGGYGYTFGSGTRLTVV.

The V and J genes are TRBV15 and TRBJ1-1; perhaps TRBD1 as D (6 bases). Per the germline V gene, CDR1 is LNHNV and CDR2 is YYDKDF (reference sequence). V was pared by 3 bases and J by 1 base, with 9 bases between. This CDR3 is built from 14 residues. The CDR3 DNA is TGTGCCACCAGCAGGGGCAGGGGGAACACTGAAGCTTTCTTT. This gives the protein CATSRGRGNTEAFF.

This clonotype was recorded many times. V is TRBV20-1 and J is TRBJ1-2; D possibly corresponds to TRBD1 (5 bases). CDR1 is DFQATT and CDR2 is SNEGSKA in the germline V gene (reference sequence). This CDR3 has 11 residues. V shed 6 bases and J shed 3 bases, with 8 bases lying between them. The CDR3 sequence is CSALGDYGYTF. The CDR3, as DNA: TGCAGTGCCTTGGGGGACTATGGCTACACCTTC.

This clonotype was seen more than once but under ten times. V and J are TRBV7-2 and TRBJ2-3; possible D gene TRBD2, 5 bases. Germline V gene sequence: CDR1 SGHTA, CDR2 FQGNSA. Trimming pared 7 bases from V and 5 bases from J, leaving 10 bases between. The CDR3 runs 12 residues. In DNA, the CDR3 is TGTGCCAGCAACCCCCGGGGAGATACGCAGTATTTT. The encoded protein is CASNPRGDTQYF.

This clonotype was detected a few times. This chain connects TRBV11-2 to TRBJ2-7; the D gene is possibly TRBD2 (5 bases). Trimming stripped 0 bases from V and 5 bases from J, with 14 bases between. Germline V CDR1 and CDR2: SGHAT, FQNNGV. The CDR3 length is 15 residues. Here the CDR3 reads CASSLEGERAHEQYF. The CDR3 nucleotides read TGTGCCAGCAGCTTAGAGGGTGAGAGGGCCCACGAGCAGTACTTC.

This chain uses TRBV25-1 with TRBJ1-6, with 9 bases that match TRBD1. V lost 3 bases to trimming and J lost 6 bases; unmatched junction nucleotides: 3. This CDR3 contains 15 residues. Germline V gives CDR1 MGHDK, CDR2 SYGVNS. The chain's CDR3 is CASSETGGGNSPLHF. CDR3 DNA sequence: TGTGCCAGCAGTGAGACAGGGGGTGGTAATTCACCCCTCCACTTT.

The V call is TRBV30, the J call TRBJ1-2, with D hard to call. Trimming took off 1 base at V and 6 bases at J, with 15 bases between the two ends. CDR1 is GTSNPN and CDR2 is SVGIG in the germline V gene (reference sequence). This CDR3 contains 14 residues. This CDR3 is CAWSAQPPFDGYTF. Here the CDR3 DNA reads TGTGCCTGGAGTGCACAGCCTCCCTTCGATGGCTACACCTTC.

This clonotype has a single count. The chain couples TRBV14 to TRBJ2-7; 12 bases are a match to TRBD2. The CDR3 runs 17 residues. The V gene end was trimmed by 2 bases and the J gene end by 6 bases; junction bases not matched to a gene: 11. Germline CDR1 reads SGHDN; CDR2 reads FVKESK. In DNA, the CDR3 is TGTGCCAGCAGCCAACACAGAGCTAGCGGGGGGGCGGGCGAGCAGTACTTC. It specifies CASSQHRASGGAGEQYF.

Comments on this clonotype: At one end the junction does not follow the germline gene, possibly because of a read error. The chain uses TRBV6-5 and TRBJ1-2; D remains ambiguous. Germline loops: CDR1 MNHEY, CDR2 SVGAGI. The CDR3 has 15 residues. CDR3 protein: CASSSRTNLNYGHTF. The CDR3 nucleotides are TGTGCCAGCAGTTCCCGGACTAACCTTAACTATGGCCACACCTTC.

The chain is built from TRBV29-1 and TRBJ2-1; TRBD2 matches at 8 bases. With V trimmed by 6 bases and J by 13 bases, 11 bases remained unmatched. The CDR3 spans 12 residues. Germline assignment: CDR1 SQVTM and CDR2 ANQGSEA. The CDR3 DNA follows: TGCAGCGTAGTCAATAGCGGGGCCACACAGTTCTTC. Encoded protein: CSVVNSGATQFF.

The chain links TRBV10-2 to TRBJ2-7; TRBD1 is a possible D gene (5 bases). The CDR3 covers 12 residues. CDR1 and CDR2 (germline): WSHSY, SAAADI. The CDR3 spells CATVGQGYEQYF. DNA of the CDR3: TGCGCTACAGTAGGGCAGGGCTACGAGCAGTACTTC.

This clonotype showed up just a few times. The chain uses TRBV2 and TRBJ2-4, with D perhaps TRBD2 (6 bases). Germline CDR1 SNHLY, CDR2 FYNNEI. The CDR3 contains 15 residues. V lost 4 bases, J lost 8 bases, and 18 bases lay in between. Here the CDR3 DNA reads TGTGCCAGCAGTGGAGAAATGGTGCCGGGGGACATTCAGTACTTC. It encodes CASSGEMVPGDIQYF.

This clonotype was observed at least ten times. The genes are TRBV10-1 and TRBJ2-4; tentatively, D is TRBD2 (5 bases). The CDR3 runs to 13 residues. Germline V lookup: CDR1 WNHNN, CDR2 SYGVQD (reference sequence). Trimming pared 2 bases from V and 12 bases from J, leaving 14 bases between. CDR3 DNA: TGCGCCAGCAGTGAGGGTTTATTCGAGGGTCAGTACTTC. Translating it yields CASSEGLFEGQYF.

This clonotype was detected many times. The rearrangement links TRBV15 to TRBJ1-5; 11 bases are a match to TRBD1. Germline values: CDR1 LNHNV, CDR2 YYDKDF (reference sequence). The CDR3 sequence is 19 residues long. J gave up 2 bases and V 0 bases, and 9 bases lay outside the gene matches. CDR3 amino acids: CATSRDAGTGGVGNQPQHF. The CDR3 nucleotides are TGTGCCACCAGCAGAGATGCCGGGACAGGGGGGGTCGGCAATCAGCCCCAGCATTTT.